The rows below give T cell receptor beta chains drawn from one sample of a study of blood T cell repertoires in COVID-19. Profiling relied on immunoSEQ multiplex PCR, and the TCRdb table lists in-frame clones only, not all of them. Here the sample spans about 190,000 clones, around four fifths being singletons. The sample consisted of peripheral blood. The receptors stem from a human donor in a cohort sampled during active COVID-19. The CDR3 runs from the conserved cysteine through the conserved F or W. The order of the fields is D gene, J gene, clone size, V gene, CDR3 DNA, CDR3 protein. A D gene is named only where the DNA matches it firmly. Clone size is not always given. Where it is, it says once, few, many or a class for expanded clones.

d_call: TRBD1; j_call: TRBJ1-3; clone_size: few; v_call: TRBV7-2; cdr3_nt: TGTGCCAGCAGCTTAGTGGGACAGGGCGCTGGAAACACCATATATTTT; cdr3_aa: CASSLVGQGAGNTIYF
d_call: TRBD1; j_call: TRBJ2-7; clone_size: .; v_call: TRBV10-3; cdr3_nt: TGTGCCATCAGCCCCATCGGGACAGGACAACGCAAGGGTTACGAGCAGTACTTC; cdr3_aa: CAISPIGTGQRKGYEQYF
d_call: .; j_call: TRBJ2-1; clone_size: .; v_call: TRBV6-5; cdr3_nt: TGTGCCGGAGGGACGGGGCGTTGGGATGAGCAGTTCTTC; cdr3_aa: CAGGTGRWDEQFF
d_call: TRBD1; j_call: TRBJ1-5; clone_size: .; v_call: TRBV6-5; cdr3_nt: TGTGCCAGCAGTACGGACAGGTTCGGGCAGCCCCAGCATTTT; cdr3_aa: CASSTDRFGQPQHF
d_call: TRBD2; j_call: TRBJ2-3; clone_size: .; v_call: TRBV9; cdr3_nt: TGTGCCAGCAGCGCTGCTAGCGGGGGGACAGATACGCAGTATTTT; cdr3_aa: CASSAASGGTDTQYF
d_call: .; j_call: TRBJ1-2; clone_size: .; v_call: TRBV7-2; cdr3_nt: TGTGCCAGCAGCTCCCTTCCAGGGCATAGCGGCTACACCTTC; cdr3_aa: CASSSLPGHSGYTF
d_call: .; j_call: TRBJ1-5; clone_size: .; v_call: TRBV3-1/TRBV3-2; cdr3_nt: TGTGCCAGCAGCCAATCCCTAGATCAGCCCCAGCATTTT; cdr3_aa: CASSQSLDQPQHF
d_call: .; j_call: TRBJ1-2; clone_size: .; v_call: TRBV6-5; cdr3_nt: TGTGCCAGCAGGGTCGGGGAAATCTATGGCTACACCTTC; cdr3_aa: CASRVGEIYGYTF
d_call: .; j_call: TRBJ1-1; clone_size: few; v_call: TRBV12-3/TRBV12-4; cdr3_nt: TGTGCCAGCAGTTTCGCCGGCGGTACTGAAGCTTTCTTT; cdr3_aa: CASSFAGGTEAFF
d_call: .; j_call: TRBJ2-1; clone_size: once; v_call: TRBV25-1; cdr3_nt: TGTGCCAGCAGTGAAGAGGGTCCCCCCTACAATGAGCAGTTCTTC; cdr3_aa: CASSEEGPPYNEQFF
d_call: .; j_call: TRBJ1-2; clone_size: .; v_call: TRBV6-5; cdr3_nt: TGTGCCAGCAGGGCAGACTATGGCTACACCTTC; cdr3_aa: CASRADYGYTF
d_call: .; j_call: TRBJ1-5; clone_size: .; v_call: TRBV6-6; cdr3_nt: TGTGCCAGCAGTTTTACTTTTCAGCCCCAGCATTTT; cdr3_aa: CASSFTFQPQHF
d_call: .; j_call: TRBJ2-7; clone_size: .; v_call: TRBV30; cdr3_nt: TGTGCCTGGAGTCCCAGGGTGAACTACGAGCAGTACTTC; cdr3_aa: CAWSPRVNYEQYF
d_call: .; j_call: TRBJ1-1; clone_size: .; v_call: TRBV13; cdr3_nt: TGTGCCAGCAGCTTTGGAGGCATAATGAACACTGAAGCTTTCTTT; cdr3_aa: CASSFGGIMNTEAFF
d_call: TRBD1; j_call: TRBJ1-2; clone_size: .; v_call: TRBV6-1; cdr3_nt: TGTGCCAGCAGTGAAGCCTTTGAGACAGGGCTTGGCTACACCTTC; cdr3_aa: CASSEAFETGLGYTF
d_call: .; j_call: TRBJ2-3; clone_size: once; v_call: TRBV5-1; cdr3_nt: TGCGCCAGCAGCTTGGACGGGTTTAGCACAGATACGCAGTATTTT; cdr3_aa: CASSLDGFSTDTQYF
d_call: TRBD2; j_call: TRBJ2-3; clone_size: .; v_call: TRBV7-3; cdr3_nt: TGTGCCAGCAGCTTTACTAGCGGGGGAGTAGATACGCAGTATTTT; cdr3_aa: CASSFTSGGVDTQYF
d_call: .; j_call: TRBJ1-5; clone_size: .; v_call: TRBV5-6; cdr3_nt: TGTGCCAGCAGCTTGATGCCGGGGGGTCAGCCCCAGCATTTT; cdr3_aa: CASSLMPGGQPQHF
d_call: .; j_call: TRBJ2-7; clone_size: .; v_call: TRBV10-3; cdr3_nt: TGTGCCATCAGTGAATACCGGGCCTACGAGCAGTACTTC; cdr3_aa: CAISEYRAYEQYF
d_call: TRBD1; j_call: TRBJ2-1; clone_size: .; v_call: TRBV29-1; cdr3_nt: TGCAGCGTCGGACAGGGGGCATCCTACAATGAGCAGTTCTTC; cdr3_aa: CSVGQGASYNEQFF
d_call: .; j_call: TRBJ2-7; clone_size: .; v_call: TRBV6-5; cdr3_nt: TGTGCCAGCGACATACAGGGTACCTACGAGCAGTACTTC; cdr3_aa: CASDIQGTYEQYF
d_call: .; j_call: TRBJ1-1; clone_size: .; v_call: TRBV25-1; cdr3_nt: TGTGCCAGCAGCTTGGGACAGAACACTGAAGCTTTCTTT; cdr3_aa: CASSLGQNTEAFF
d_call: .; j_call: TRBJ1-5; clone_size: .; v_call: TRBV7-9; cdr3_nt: TGTGCCAGCAGCCCCCAGGGTGAGCCCCAGCATTTT; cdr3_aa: CASSPQGEPQHF
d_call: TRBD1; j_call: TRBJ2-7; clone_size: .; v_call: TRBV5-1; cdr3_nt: TGCGCCAGCAGCGGCGGGACAGGGGTACACGAGCAGTACTTC; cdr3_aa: CASSGGTGVHEQYF
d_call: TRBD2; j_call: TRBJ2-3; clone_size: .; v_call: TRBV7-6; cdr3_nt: TGTGCCAGCAGCTTAGTCCAGCGGGGTTTTACTAGCACAGATACGCAGTATTTT; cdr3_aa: CASSLVQRGFTSTDTQYF
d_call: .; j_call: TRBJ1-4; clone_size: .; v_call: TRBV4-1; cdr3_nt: TGCGCCAGCAGCCCTTCTGGGGCGACAGATGAAAAACTGTTTTTT; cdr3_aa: CASSPSGATDEKLFF
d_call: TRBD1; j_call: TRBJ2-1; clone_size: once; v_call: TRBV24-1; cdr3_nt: TGTGCCACCAGTGATCCCCCGGACAGGGGCAATGAGCAGTTCTTC; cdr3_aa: CATSDPPDRGNEQFF
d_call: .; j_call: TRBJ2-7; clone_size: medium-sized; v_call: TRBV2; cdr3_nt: TGTGCCAGCAGTGAAGAGGGGAATTTGTTCTACGAGCAGTACTTC; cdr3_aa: CASSEEGNLFYEQYF
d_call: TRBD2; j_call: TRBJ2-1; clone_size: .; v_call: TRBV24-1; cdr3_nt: TGTGCCACCGGTCTAGCGGGGGACAATGAGCAGTTCTTC; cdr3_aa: CATGLAGDNEQFF
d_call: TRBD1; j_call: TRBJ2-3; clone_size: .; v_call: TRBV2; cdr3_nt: TGTGCCAGCAGTGAGGACAGGGGTGGAGATACGCAGTATTTT; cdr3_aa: CASSEDRGGDTQYF
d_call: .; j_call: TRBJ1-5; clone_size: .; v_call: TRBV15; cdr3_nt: TGTGCCACCAGCAGAGATTACGTTTTAGTCAATCAGCCCCAGCATTTT; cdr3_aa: CATSRDYVLVNQPQHF
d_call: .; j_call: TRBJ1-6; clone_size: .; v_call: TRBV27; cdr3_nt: TGTGCCAGCAGCCCCGTTGGGGGGGCGAATAATTCACCCCTCCACTTT; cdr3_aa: CASSPVGGANNSPLHF
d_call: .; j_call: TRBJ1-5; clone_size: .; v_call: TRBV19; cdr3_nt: TGTGCCAGTAGAATAGGGGGGGATCAGCCCCAGCATTTT; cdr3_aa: CASRIGGDQPQHF
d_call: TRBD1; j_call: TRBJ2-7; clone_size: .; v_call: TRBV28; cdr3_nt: TGTGCCAGCAGTAACAGACAGGGGGCGAGTGAGCAGTACTTC; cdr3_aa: CASSNRQGASEQYF
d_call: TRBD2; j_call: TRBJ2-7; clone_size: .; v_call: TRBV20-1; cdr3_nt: TGCAGTGCTAGTGCCAGCGGGAGTTACGAGCAGTACTTC; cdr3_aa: CSASASGSYEQYF
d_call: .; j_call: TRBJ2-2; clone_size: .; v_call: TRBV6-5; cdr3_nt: TGTGCCAGCGGGCTAGCGAGGGCCGGGGAGCTGTTTTTT; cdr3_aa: CASGLARAGELFF
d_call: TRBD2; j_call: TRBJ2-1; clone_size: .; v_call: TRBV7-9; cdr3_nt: TGTGCCAGCAGCCCTTGGGCGGGAGGGCCGGGGAGCAATGAGCAGTTCTTC; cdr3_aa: CASSPWAGGPGSNEQFF
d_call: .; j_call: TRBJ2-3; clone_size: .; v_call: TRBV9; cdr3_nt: TGTGCCAGCAGCCTTAGACAGGGAGGAACAGATACGCAGTATTTT; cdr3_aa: CASSLRQGGTDTQYF
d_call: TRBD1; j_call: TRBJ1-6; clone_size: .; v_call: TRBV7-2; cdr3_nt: TGTGCCAGCTCTCTAGACAGGGGAGGTAGTTCACCCCTCCACTTT; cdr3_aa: CASSLDRGGSSPLHF
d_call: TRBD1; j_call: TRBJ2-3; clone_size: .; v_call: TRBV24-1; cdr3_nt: TGTGCCACCAGTGATGACAGGGGGCGCGCAGATACGCAGTATTTT; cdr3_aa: CATSDDRGRADTQYF
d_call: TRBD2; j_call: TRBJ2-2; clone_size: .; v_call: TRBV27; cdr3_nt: TGTGCCAGCCGCTCTCTCGCATCTAGCGGAAAGACCGGGGAGCTGTTTTTT; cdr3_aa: CASRSLASSGKTGELFF
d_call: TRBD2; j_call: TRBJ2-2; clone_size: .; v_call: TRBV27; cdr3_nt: TGTGCCAGCAGCCCGGGGACTAGCGGAGATCTCGCGAACACCGGGGAGCTGTTTTTT; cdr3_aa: CASSPGTSGDLANTGELFF
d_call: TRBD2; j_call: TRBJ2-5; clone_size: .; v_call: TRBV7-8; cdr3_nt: TGTGCCAGCAGCTTAGGGAGCGGGGGGGCCTGGGACGAGACCCAGTACTTC; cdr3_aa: CASSLGSGGAWDETQYF
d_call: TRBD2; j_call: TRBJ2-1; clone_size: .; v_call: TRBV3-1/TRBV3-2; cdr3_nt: TGTGCCAGCAGCCCAACTAGCGGGGTCTACAATGAGCAGTTCTTC; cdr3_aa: CASSPTSGVYNEQFF
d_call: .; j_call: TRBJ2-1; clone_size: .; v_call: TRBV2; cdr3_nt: TGTGCCAGCAGTGAAAGCACTTACAATGAGCAGTTCTTC; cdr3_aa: CASSESTYNEQFF
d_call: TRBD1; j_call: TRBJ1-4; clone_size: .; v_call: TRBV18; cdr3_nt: TGTGCCAGCTCACCATATACGGACAGGGGGCTAGCAAAACTGTTTTTT; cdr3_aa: CASSPYTDRGLAKLFF
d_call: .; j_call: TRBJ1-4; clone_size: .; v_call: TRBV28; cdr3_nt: TGTGCCAGCAGTTTAGCAGATGGGAGTGAAAAACTGTTTTTT; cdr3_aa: CASSLADGSEKLFF
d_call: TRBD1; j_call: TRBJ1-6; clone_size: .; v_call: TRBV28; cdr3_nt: TGTGCCAGCAGCTCCCCTTTCCGCGGACAGGACAATTCACCCCTCCACTTT; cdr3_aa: CASSSPFRGQDNSPLHF
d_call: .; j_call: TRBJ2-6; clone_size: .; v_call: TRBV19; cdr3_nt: TGTGCCAGTACCACAGGTGGTGGGGCCAACGTCCTGACTTTC; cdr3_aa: CASTTGGGANVLTF
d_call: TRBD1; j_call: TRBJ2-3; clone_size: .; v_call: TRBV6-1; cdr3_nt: TGTGCCAGCAGTGCCGGGACAGGGGGCTGGGGCACAGATACGCAGTATTTT; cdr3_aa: CASSAGTGGWGTDTQYF
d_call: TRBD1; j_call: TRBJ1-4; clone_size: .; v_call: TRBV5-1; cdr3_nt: TGCGCCAGCAGCTCGGGACAGGGGACTGAAAAACTGTTTTTT; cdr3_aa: CASSSGQGTEKLFF
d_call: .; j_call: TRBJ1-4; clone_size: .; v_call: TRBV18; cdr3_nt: TGTGCCAGCTCAATAACAGGGAATCCCCCCGGTGAAAAACTGTTTTTT; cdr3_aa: CASSITGNPPGEKLFF
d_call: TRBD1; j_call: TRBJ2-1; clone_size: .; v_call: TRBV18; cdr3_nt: TGTGCCAGCTCACCCTACCGGGACAGGGGGCGGTATGAGCAGTTCTTC; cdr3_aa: CASSPYRDRGRYEQFF